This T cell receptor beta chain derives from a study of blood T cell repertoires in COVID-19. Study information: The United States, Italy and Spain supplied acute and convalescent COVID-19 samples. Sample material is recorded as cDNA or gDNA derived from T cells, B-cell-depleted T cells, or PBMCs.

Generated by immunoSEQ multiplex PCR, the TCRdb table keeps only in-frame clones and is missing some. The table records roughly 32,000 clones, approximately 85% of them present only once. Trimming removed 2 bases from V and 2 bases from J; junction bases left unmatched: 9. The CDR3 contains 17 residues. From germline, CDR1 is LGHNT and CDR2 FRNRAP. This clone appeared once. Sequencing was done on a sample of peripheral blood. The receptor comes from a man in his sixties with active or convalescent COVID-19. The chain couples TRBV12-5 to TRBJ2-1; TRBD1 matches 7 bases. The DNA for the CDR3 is TGTGCTAGTGGTTTGATGAGTGGGACAGCCGCCTACAATGAGCAGTTCTTC. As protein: CASGLMSGTAAYNEQFF.